This T cell receptor (beta chain) was sequenced in a study of cytomegalovirus exposure and HLA in healthy donors. Study results and caveats: Data from an earlier analysis indicated that most TCR beta V segments were productive either about 87% or about 30% of the time.

The CDR3 has 13 amino acids. Germline V gene sequence: CDR1 MDHEN, CDR2 SYDVKM. The germline V and J ends were trimmed by 3 bases and 4 bases, with 9 bases remaining between them. As to this clone: What it recognizes is unknown.

This PCR relied on a set of 60 Vbeta primers and 13 Jbeta primers. Produced via immunoSEQ multiplex PCR; TCRdb's table is partial and in-frame only. The table includes over 200,000 clones, roughly 82% detected once. The clonotype comes from a woman aged 40 to 50 in good health and CMV-seropositive. Sequenced: PBMCs. The chain couples TRBV28 to TRBJ1-1; weak D call: TRBD1 (5 bases). The CDR3 here is CASSLAGGTEAFF. The CDR3 region has the DNA TGTGCCAGCAGTTTGGCCGGGGGCACTGAAGCTTTCTTT.